Presented here are 10 T cell receptor beta chains from one specimen sequenced in a study of shared clonotypes between healthy human individuals. Repertoires were generated with immunoSEQ multiplex PCR, while TCRdb's copy carries only in-frame clones and drops some. Of some 1,600,000 clones listed, roughly 98% are singletons. The sequenced sample was naive CD4+ T cells sorted from blood. The sample's subset: CD45RA+ positively selected. The source is a man younger than 45 in good health.

Here the CDR3 DNA reads TGTGCCAGCAGAACATCGGGACTAGCGGGAGCTTCCTACGAGCAGTACTTC. It is translated as CASRTSGLAGASYEQYF. J is TRBJ2-7 and V is TRBV27; 14 nucleotides align to TRBD2. The CDR3 runs 17 residues. The junction had 8 bases not matched to a gene; V was cut back by 6 bases and J by 1 base. From germline, CDR1 is MNHEY and CDR2 SMNVEV (reference sequence).

The genes are TRBV29-1 and TRBJ2-1; TRBD2 aligns across 9 bases. V dropped 6 bases and J dropped 6; count of bases not matched to a gene: 12. The CDR3 consists of 15 residues. CDR1 and CDR2 (germline): SQVTM, ANQGSEA. CDR3 sequence: CSVVRSGRISNEQFF. CDR3 in DNA: TGCAGCGTCGTCCGGAGCGGGAGGATATCCAATGAGCAGTTCTTC.

Comment on this clone: This same CDR3 is encoded by further DNA sequences in the sample. The chain links TRBV29-1 to TRBJ1-4; tentative D call: TRBD1 (5 bases). The CDR3 totals 12 residues. In germline, CDR1 is SQVTM, CDR2 ANQGSEA. V lost 4 bases and J lost 5, with 8 bases in between. DNA for the CDR3: TGCAGCGTTGTCGGGGGGAATGAAAAACTGTTTTTT. It is translated as CSVVGGNEKLFF.

This chain connects TRBV18 to TRBJ2-2; D remains unclear. The ends were cut back, 3 bases at V and 0 bases at J, with 8 bases in the middle. This CDR3 has 15 residues. Germline CDR1 KGHSH, CDR2 LQKENI. CDR3 sequence reads: CASSPGAANTGELFF. CDR3 nucleotides: TGTGCCAGCTCACCTGGTGCAGCGAACACCGGGGAGCTGTTTTTT.

The gene calls are TRBV2 and TRBJ2-3; D remains unclear. Germline CDR1 SNHLY, CDR2 FYNNEI. V lost 6 bases and J 0 bases, leaving 10 bases between the germline ends. The CDR3 contains 14 residues. The CDR3 coding sequence is TGTGCCAGCAGAATTCTGACAAGCACAGATACGCAGTATTTT. It codes for CASRILTSTDTQYF.

To note about this clone: This sample includes further DNA sequences coding for the same CDR3. The CDR3 nucleotides read TGCAGTGCCCTCAGAGGTGAGCAGTACTTC. This codes for CSALRGEQYF. The chain links TRBV20-1 to TRBJ2-7, with D unresolved. This CDR3 spans 10 amino acids. V was pared by 6 bases and J by 7 bases, with 10 bases between. From germline, CDR1 is DFQATT and CDR2 SNEGSKA (reference sequence).

This chain uses TRBV7-8 with TRBJ2-3; D gene unclear. V gave up 2 bases and J gave up 1 base, with 25 bases separating them. The length of the CDR3 is 20 residues. Germline V lookup: CDR1 SGHVS, CDR2 FQNEAQ. The chain's CDR3 is CASSLYWWSTGNPGTDTQYF. The DNA of the CDR3 is TGTGCCAGCAGCTTATATTGGTGGTCAACTGGGAACCCCGGCACAGATACGCAGTATTTT.

V and J are TRBV10-3 and TRBJ1-2; 10 bases are shared with TRBD1. CDR3 length: 15 amino acids. The germline CDR1 and CDR2 sequences are ENHRY and SYGVKD. With 7 bases clipped from V and 3 bases from J, the junction kept 8 bases outside the gene matches. This chain's CDR3 is CAITAGQGLDYGYTF. CDR3 nucleotide sequence: TGTGCCATCACCGCGGGACAGGGGTTGGACTATGGCTACACCTTC.

The chain employs TRBV6-6 and TRBJ1-1; 8 bases line up with TRBD1. The germline CDR1 and CDR2 sequences are MNHNY and SVGAGI (reference sequence). CDR3 length equals 14 residues. Trimming took 11 bases from V and 7 from J; bases not matched to a gene: 15. CDR3 residues: CAYSPTDRVIEAFF. CDR3 nucleotide sequence: TGTGCCTACAGCCCAACGGACAGGGTTATTGAAGCTTTCTTT.

The J gene is TRBJ2-1, the V gene TRBV18, with 8 bases aligning to TRBD2. Per germline, CDR1 KGHSH and CDR2 LQKENI. Trimming at V came to 6 bases and at J to 6 bases, leaving 13 bases not matched to a gene. The CDR3 is made up of 16 amino acids. CDR3 DNA: TGTGCCAGCTCCCTTAAGTCGGGACTAGTCGGCAATGAGCAGTTCTTC. It is translated as CASSLKSGLVGNEQFF.